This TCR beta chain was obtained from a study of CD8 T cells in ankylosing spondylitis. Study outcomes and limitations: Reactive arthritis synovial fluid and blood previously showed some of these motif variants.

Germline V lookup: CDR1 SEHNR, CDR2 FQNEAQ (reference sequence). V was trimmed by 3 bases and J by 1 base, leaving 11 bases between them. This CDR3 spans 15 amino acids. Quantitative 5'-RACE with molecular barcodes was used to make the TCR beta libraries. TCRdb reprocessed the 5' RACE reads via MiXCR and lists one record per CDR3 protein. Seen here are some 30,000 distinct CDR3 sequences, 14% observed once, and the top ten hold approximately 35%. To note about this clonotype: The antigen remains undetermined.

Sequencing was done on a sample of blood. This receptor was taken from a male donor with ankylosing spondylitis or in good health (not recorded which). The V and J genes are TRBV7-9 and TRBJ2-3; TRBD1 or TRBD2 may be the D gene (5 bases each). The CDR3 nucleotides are TGTGCCAGCAGCTTGGGACGGTTGGGCACAGATACGCAGTATTTT. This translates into CASSLGRLGTDTQYF.